This T cell receptor (beta chain) was recorded in a study of regulatory T cells in long-lasting Graves disease. This clonotype was observed a few times. The time point is: newly diagnosed GD, antithyroid drugs for less than 3 months. Construction of the TCR library relied on RNA isolated from PBMCs. V was shortened by 6 bases and J by 1 base, with 13 bases between the two germline ends. CDR1 is MDHEN, CDR2 SYDVKM, per germline. This CDR3 has 15 amino acids. Combining iRepertoire HTBI primers with Arm-PCR of CDR3 regions, the authors built TCR beta libraries. Each CDR3 protein is one row after TCRdb ran MiXCR on the multiplex PCR reads. This sample has roughly 420,000 distinct CDR3 sequences; roughly 15% occur once, and the top ten carry approximately 17%. This same sample was also taken into another study, of T cells in Graves' hyperthyroidism and ophthalmopathy. That work contributes: HTBI primers were employed in a first-round RT-PCR of the TCR CDR3.

This chain joins TRBV28 and TRBJ1-5, with D possibly TRBD1 on 6 matching bases. The sample here was peripheral blood mononuclear cells (PBMCs), taken at new diagnosis, from a patient treated with antithyroid drugs. The clonotype comes from a woman between 45 and 60 years old with Graves disease. CDR3 nucleotides: TGTGCCAGCAGGGGGGGGGGGCTAAGCAATCAGCCCCAGCATTTT. This codes for CASRGGGLSNQPQHF.